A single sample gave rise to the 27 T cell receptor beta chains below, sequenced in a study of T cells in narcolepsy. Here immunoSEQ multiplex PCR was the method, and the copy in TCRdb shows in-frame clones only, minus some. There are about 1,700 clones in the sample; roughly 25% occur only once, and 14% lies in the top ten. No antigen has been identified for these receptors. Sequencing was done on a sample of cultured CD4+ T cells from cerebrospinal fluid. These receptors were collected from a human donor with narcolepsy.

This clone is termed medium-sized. The CDR3 DNA reads TGTGCCAGCAGTACACAAACCGGGCCCTACGAGCAGTACTTC. It is translated as CASSTQTGPYEQYF. The V gene is TRBV6-5, the J gene TRBJ2-7, with no clear D. The CDR3 runs to 14 residues. V lost 5 bases and J 2 bases, leaving 13 bases between the germline ends. Germline lookup yields CDR1 MNHEY and CDR2 SVGAGI.

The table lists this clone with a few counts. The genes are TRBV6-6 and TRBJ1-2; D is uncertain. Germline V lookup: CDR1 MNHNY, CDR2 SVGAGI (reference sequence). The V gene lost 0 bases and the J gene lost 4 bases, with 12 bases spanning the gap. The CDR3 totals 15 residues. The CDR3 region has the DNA TGTGCCAGCAGTTACTCCTTGACTCTGGGCTATGGCTACACCTTC. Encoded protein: CASSYSLTLGYGYTF.

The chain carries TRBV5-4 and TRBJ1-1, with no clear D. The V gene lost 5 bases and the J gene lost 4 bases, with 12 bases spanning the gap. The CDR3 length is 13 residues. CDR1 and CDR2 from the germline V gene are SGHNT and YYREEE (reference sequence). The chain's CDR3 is CASSSSVGTEAFF. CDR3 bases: TGTGCCAGCAGTTCATCGGTTGGCACTGAAGCTTTCTTT.

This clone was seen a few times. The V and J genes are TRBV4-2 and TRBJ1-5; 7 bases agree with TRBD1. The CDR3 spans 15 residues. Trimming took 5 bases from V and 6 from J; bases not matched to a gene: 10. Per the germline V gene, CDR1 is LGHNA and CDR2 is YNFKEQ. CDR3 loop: CASSLATGSAQPQHF. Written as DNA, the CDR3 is TGTGCCAGCAGCTTGGCGACAGGGTCGGCTCAGCCCCAGCATTTT.

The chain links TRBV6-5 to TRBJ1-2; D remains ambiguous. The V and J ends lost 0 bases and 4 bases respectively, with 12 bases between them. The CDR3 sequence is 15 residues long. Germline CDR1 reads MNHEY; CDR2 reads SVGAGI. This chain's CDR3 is CASSYSLTLGYGYTF. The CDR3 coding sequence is TGTGCCAGCAGTTACTCCTTGACTCTGGGCTATGGCTACACCTTC.

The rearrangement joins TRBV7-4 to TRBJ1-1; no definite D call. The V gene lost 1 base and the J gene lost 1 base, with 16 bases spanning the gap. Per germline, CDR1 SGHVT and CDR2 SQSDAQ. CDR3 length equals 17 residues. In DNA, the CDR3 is TGTGCCAGCAGCTTAGTAGGTGACGCGGCGCGGAACACTGAAGCTTTCTTT. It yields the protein CASSLVGDAARNTEAFF. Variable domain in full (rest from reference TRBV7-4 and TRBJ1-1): GAGVSQSPRYKVAKRGRDVALRCDSISGHVTLYWYRQTLGQGSEVLTYSQSDAQRDKSGRPSGRFSAERPERSVSTLKIQRTEQGDSAVYLCASSLVGDAARNTEAFFGQGTRLTVV.

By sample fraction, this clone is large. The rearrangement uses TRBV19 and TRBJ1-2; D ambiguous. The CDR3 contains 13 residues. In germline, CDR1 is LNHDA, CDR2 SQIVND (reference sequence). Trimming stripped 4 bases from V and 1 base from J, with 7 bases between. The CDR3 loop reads CASSTADNYGYTF. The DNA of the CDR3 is TGTGCCAGTAGTACGGCGGATAACTATGGCTACACCTTC.

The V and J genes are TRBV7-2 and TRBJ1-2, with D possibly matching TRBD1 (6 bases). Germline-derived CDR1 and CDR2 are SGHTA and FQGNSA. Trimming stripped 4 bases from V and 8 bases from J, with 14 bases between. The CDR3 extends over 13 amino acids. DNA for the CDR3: TGTGCCAGCAGCTCCCCTGCGGGGGGCGGCTACACCTTC. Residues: CASSSPAGGGYTF.

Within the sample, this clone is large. CDR3 DNA: TGCGCCAGCAGCCGGGACAGGGGCGACACTGAAGCTTTCTTT. It translates to CASSRDRGDTEAFF. The genes are TRBV5-1 and TRBJ1-1; the match to TRBD1 covers 10 bases. The junction had 3 bases not matched to a gene; V was cut back by 4 bases and J by 3 bases. Germline loops: CDR1 SGHRS, CDR2 YFSETQ. There are 14 residues in the CDR3.

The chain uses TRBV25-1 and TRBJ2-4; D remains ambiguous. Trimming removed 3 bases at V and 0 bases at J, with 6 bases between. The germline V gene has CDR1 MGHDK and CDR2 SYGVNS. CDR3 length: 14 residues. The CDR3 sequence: CASSDNGAKNIQYF. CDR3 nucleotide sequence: TGTGCCAGCAGTGATAATGGAGCCAAAAACATTCAGTACTTC.

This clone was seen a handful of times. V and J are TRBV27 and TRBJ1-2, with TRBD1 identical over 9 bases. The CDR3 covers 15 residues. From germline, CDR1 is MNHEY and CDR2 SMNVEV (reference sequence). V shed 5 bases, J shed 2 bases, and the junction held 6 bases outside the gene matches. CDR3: CASSLDRGLNYGYTF. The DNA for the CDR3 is TGTGCCAGCAGTCTCGACAGGGGGTTGAACTATGGCTACACCTTC.

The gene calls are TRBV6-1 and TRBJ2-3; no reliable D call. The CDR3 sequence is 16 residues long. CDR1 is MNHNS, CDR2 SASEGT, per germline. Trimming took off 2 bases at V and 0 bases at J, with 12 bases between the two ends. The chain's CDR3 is CASSEFGILSTDTQYF. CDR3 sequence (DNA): TGTGCCAGCAGTGAATTTGGGATCCTAAGCACAGATACGCAGTATTTT.

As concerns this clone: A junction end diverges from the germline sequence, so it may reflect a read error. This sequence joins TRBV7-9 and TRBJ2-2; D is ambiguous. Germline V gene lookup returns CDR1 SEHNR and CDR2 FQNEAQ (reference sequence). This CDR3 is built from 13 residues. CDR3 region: CASSQLTSGELFF. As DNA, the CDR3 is TGCGCCAGCAGCCAATTAACGAGCGGGGAGCTGTTTTTT. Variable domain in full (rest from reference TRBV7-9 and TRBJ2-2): DTGVSQNPRHKITKRGQNVTFRCDPISEHNRLYWYRQTLGQGPEFLTYFQNEAQLEKSRLLSDRFSAERPKGSFSTLEIQRTEQGDSAMYLCASSQLTSGELFFGEGSRLTVL.

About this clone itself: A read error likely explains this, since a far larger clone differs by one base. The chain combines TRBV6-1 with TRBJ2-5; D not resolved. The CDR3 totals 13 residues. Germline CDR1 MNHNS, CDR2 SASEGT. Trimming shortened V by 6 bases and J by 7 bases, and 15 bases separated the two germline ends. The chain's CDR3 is CASSFSRSVTQYF. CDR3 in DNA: TGTGCCAGCAGCTTCTCGAGGAGTGTGACCCAGTACTTC.

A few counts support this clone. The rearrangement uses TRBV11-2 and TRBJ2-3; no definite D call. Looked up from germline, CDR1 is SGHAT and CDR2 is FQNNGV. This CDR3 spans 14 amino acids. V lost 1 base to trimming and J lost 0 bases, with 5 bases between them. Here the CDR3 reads CASSLGDSTDTQYF. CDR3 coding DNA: TGTGCCAGCAGCTTAGGAGATAGCACAGATACGCAGTATTTT.

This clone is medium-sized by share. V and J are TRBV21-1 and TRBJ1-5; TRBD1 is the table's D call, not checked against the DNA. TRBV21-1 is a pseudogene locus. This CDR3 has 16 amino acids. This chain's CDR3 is CASSKERNRGYQPQHF. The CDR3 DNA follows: TGTGCCAGCAGCAAAGAAAGAAACAGGGGGTACCAGCCCCAGCATTTT.

CDR3 DNA sequence: TGTGCCAGCAGCTTAGTTTACAGCCTGAACACTGAAGCTTTCTTT. Encoded protein: CASSLVYSLNTEAFF. V is TRBV7-2 and J is TRBJ1-1; D gene unclear. This CDR3 has 15 amino acids. CDR1 SGHTA and CDR2 FQGNSA come from the germline V gene. V lost 1 base to trimming and J lost 0 bases, with 9 bases between them.

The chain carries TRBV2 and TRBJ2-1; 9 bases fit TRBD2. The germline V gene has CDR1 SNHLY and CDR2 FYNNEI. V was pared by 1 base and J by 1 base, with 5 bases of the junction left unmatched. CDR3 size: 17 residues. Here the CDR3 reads CASSEGRRGGSYNEQFF. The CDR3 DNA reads TGTGCCAGCAGTGAAGGGCGGCGGGGGGGATCCTACAATGAGCAGTTCTTC.

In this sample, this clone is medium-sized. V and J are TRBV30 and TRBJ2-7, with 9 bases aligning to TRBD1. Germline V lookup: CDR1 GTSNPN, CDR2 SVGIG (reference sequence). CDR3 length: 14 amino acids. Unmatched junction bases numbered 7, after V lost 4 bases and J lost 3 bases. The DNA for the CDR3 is TGTGCCTGGACATCTGGGACAGGGCGCTACGAGCAGTACTTC. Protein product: CAWTSGTGRYEQYF.

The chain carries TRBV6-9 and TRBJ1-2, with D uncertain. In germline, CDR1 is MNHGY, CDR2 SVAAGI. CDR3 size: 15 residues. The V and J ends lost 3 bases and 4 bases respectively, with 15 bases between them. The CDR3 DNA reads TGTGCCAGCAGTTACTCCTTGACTCTGGGCTATGGCTACACCTTC. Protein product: CASSYSLTLGYGYTF.

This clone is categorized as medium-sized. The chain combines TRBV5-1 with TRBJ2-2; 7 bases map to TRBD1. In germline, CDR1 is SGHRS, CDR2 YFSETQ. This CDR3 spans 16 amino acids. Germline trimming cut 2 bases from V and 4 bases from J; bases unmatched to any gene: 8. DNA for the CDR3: TGCGCCAGCAGCTTAACAGGGGACAAGAGCACCGGGGAGCTGTTTTTT. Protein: CASSLTGDKSTGELFF.

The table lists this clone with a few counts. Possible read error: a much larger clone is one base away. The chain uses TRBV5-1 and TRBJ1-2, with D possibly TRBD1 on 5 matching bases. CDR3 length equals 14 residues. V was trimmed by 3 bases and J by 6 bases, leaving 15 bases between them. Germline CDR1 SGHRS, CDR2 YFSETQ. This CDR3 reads CASSWGEGWNGYTF. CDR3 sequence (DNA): TGCGCCAGCAGCTGGGGGGAGGGATGGAATGGCTACACCTTC.

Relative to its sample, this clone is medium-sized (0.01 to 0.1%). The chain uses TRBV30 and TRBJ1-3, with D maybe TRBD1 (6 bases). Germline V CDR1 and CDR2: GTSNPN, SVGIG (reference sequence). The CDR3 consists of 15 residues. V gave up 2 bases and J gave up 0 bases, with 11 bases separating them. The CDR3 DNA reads TGTGCCTGGAGTCCAGGGGAGGGCTCTGGAAACACCATATATTTT. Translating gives CAWSPGEGSGNTIYF.

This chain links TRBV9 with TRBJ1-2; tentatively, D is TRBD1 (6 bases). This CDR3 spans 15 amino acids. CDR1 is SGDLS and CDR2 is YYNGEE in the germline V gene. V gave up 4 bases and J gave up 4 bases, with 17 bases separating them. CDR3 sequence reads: CASSQDRTSSYGYTF. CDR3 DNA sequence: TGTGCCAGCAGCCAAGACAGGACCTCTAGCTATGGCTACACCTTC.

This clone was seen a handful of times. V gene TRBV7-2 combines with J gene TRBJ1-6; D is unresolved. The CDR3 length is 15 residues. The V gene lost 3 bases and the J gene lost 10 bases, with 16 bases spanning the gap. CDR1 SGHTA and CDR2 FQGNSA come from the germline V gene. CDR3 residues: CASSLGIGSGSPLHF. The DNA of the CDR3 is TGTGCCAGCAGCTTGGGTATAGGTAGCGGATCACCCCTCCACTTT.

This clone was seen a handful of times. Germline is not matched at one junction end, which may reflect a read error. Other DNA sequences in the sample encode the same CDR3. CDR3 coding DNA: TGCGCCAGCAGCAGGGGGGGGCGCGGACCCAACACCGGGGAGCTGTTTTTT. It translates to CASSRGGRGPNTGELFF. The chain links TRBV9 to TRBJ2-2; D possibly uses TRBD1 or TRBD2 (7 bases each). This CDR3 has 17 residues. Germline lookup yields CDR1 SGDLS and CDR2 YYNGEE.

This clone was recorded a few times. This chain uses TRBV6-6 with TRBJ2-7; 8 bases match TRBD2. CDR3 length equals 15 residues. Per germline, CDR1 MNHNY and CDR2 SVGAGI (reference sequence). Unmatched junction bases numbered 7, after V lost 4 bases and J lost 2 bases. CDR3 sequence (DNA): TGTGCCAGCAGTTCCCCAGCGGGGGCAACCTACGAGCAGTACTTC. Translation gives CASSSPAGATYEQYF.